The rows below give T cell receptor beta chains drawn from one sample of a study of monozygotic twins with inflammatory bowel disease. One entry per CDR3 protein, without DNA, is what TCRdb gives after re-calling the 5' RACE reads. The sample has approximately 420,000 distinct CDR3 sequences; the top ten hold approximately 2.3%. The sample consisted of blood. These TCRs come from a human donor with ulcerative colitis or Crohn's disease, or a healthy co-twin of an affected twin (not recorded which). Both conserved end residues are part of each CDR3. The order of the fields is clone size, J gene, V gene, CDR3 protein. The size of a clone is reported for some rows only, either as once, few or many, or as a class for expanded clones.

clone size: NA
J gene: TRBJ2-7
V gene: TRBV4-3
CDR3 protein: CASSQVVGAYEQYF

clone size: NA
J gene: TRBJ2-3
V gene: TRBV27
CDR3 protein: CASSPTLYSTDTQYF

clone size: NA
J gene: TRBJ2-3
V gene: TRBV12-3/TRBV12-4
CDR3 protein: CASSLGLRADTQYF

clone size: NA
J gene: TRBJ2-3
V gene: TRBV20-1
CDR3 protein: CSAMRQASDTQYF

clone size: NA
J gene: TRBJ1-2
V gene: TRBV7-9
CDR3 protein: CASSTTQSVYGYTF

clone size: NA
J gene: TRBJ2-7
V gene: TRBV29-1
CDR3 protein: CSVEGTITGGAYEQYF

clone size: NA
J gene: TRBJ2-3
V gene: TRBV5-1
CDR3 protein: CASSFGGLDTQYF

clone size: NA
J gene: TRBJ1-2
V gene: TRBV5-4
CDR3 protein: CASSLVMLGDGYTF

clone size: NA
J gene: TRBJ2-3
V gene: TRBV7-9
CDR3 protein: CASSLATRLFRDTQYF

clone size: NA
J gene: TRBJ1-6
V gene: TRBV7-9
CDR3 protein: CASSLQGLNNSPLHF

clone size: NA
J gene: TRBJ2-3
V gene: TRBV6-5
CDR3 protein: CASSYGQGNTDTQYF

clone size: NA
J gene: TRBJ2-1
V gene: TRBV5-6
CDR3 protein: CASSPGGTAYNEQFF

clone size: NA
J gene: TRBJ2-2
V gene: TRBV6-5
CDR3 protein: CASRYLAEGANTGELFF

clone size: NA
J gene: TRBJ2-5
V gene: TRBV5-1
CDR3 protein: CASSLGTSGETQYF

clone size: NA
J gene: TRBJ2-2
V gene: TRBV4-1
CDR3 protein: CASGQRRDTGELFF

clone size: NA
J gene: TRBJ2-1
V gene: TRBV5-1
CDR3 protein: CASSFEGAGEQFF

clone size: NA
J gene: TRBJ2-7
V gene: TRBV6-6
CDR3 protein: CASRGSWGQGSEQYF

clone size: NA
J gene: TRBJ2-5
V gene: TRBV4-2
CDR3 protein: CASSQKGQVLGETQYF

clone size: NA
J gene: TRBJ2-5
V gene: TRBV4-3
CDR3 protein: CASSQAGGSETQYF

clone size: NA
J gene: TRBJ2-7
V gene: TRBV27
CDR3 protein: CASMLLAAHEQYF

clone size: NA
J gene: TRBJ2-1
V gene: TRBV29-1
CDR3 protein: CSVEGQSTGEFF

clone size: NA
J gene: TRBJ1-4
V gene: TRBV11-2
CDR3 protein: CASSLDWGPENEKLFF

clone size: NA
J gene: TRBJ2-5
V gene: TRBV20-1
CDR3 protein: CSAGGRGQETQYF

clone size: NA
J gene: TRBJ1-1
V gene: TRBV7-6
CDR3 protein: CASSLALETNTEAFF

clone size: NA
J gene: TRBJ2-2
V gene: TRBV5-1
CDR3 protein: CASSLFGGNANTGELFF

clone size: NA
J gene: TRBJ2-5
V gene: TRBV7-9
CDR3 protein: CASSRWDTQETQYF

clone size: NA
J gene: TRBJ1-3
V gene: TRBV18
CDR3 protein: CASSPITGAGGNTIYF

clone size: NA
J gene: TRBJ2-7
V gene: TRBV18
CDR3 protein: CASSPRVSSASYEQYF

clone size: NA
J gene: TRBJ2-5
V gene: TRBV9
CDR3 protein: CASSQSPSAHQETQYF

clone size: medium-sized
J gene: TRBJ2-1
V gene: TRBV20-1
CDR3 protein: CSARDLLAGVFNEQFF

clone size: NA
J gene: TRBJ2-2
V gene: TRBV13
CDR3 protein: CASTDLGGRPGELFF

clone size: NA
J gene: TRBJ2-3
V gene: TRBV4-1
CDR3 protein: CASSPLAASTDTQYF

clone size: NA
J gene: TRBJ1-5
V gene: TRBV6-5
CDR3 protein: CASSYSSSLGNQPQHF

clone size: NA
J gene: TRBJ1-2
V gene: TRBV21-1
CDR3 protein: CASTLSRDRTYGYTF

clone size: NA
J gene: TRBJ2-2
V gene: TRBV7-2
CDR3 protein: CASSLMQGAAGELFF

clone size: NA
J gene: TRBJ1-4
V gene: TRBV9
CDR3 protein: CASSVRGLVNEKLFF

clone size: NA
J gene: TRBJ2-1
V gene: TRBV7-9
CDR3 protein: CATSPSGRGDEQFF

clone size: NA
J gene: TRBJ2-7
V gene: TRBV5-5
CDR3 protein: CASSPGAGNYEQYF

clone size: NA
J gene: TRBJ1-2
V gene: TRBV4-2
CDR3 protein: CASSQEKIGGYGYTF